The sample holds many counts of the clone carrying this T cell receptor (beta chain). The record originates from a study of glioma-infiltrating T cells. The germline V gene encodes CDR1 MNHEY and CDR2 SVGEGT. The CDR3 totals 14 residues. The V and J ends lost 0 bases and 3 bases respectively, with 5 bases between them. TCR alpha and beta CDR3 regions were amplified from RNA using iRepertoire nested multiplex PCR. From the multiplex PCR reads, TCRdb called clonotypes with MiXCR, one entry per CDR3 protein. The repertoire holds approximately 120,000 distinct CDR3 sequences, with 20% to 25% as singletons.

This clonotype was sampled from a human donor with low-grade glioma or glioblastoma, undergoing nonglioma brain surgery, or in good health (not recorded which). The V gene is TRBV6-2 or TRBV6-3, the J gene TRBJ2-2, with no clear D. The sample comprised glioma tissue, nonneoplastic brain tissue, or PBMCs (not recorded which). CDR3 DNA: TGTGCCAGCAGTTACTCACCGCACACCGGGGAGCTGTTTTTT. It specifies CASSYSPHTGELFF.